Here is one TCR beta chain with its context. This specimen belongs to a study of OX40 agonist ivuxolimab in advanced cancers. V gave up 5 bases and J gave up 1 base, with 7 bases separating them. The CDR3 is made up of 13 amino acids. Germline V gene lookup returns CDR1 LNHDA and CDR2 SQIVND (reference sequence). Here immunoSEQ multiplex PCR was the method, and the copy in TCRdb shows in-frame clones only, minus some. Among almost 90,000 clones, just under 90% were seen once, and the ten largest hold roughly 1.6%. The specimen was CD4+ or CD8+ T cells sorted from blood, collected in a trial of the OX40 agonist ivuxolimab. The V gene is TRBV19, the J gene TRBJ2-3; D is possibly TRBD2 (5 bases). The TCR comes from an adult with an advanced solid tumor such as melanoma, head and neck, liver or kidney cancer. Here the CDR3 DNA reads TGTGCCAGTAGTCTCGGGGGCACAGATACGCAGTATTTT. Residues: CASSLGGTDTQYF.